The 29 T cell receptor beta chains below were found in one sample sequenced in a study of cytomegalovirus exposure and HLA in healthy donors. Primers for the PCR totalled 60 Vbeta and 13 Jbeta. Profiled with immunoSEQ multiplex PCR; TCRdb holds only in-frame clones, not every one. The sample carries approximately 190,000 clones, approximately 80% recorded once. Sample: PBMCs. The receptors were sampled from a woman in her forties or fifties in good health and CMV-seropositive.

The table lists this clone with a count of one. The V and J genes are TRBV18 and TRBJ1-4; the match to TRBD1 covers 12 bases. From germline, CDR1 is KGHSH and CDR2 LQKENI. The CDR3 is 14 amino acids. V lost 4 bases, J lost 7 bases, and 1 base stayed unmatched. CDR3 protein: CASSRDRGPEKLFF. The CDR3 DNA sequence: TGTGCCAGCTCACGGGACAGGGGGCCTGAAAAACTGTTTTTT. The full variable domain, completed using reference TRBV18 and TRBJ1-4, is NAGVMQNPRHLVRRRGQEARLRCSPMKGHSHVYWYRQLPEEGLKFMVYLQKENIIDESGMPKERFSAEFPKEGPSILRIQQVVRGDSAAYFCASSRDRGPEKLFFGSGTQLSVL.

CDR3 amino acids: CASSLGRTGTDTQYF. CDR3 bases: TGTGCCAGCAGCTTGGGCCGTACGGGCACAGATACGCAGTATTTT. The V gene is TRBV4-2, the J gene TRBJ2-3; no clear D. The germline V gene has CDR1 LGHNA and CDR2 YNFKEQ. CDR3 length: 15 amino acids. Trimming shortened V by 5 bases and J by 1 base, and 13 bases separated the two germline ends.

This clone was detected a few times. The chain links TRBV5-1 to TRBJ2-6; D gene uncertain. With 4 bases removed from V and 0 bases from J, the gap between germline ends came to 5 bases. Germline V gene sequence: CDR1 SGHRS, CDR2 YFSETQ. The CDR3 length is 14 residues. CDR3 sequence: CASSQASGANVLTF. CDR3 coding DNA: TGCGCCAGCAGCCAGGCCTCTGGGGCCAACGTCCTGACTTTC.

This clone was seen only once. Other nucleotide sequences from this sample produce the same CDR3. V gene TRBV14 combines with J gene TRBJ2-5; D gene uncertain. CDR1 SGHDN and CDR2 FVKESK come from the germline V gene. V gave up 1 base and J gave up 5 bases, with 5 bases separating them. CDR3 length equals 12 residues. As DNA, the CDR3 is TGTGCCAGCAGCCAAGCTCGGGAGACCCAGTACTTC. Residues: CASSQARETQYF.

In the case of this clone: This likely comes from a read error, as the CDR3 has no conserved phenylalanine or tryptophan at its end. J is TRBJ1-2 and V is TRBV6-5, with a weak D call TRBD1 (5 bases). The CDR3 has 12 residues. Germline V gene lookup returns CDR1 MNHEY and CDR2 SVGAGI. Trimming shortened V by 6 bases and J by 8 bases, and 13 bases separated the two germline ends. The CDR3 region has the DNA TGTGCCAGCAGCCAAGGGGTGGACGGCTACACCCTC. As protein: CASSQGVDGYTL.

The CDR3 region has the DNA TGCGCCAGCAGCCAAGGAGGACAGGGATCCTACGAGCAGTACTTC. Translating gives CASSQGGQGSYEQYF. The rearrangement links TRBV4-3 to TRBJ2-7, with 8 bases matching TRBD1. Trimming removed 1 base from V and 1 base from J; junction bases left unmatched: 3. The germline CDR1 and CDR2 sequences are LGHNA and YSLEER. CDR3 size: 15 residues.

This chain connects TRBV7-3 to TRBJ1-4; tentative D call: TRBD1 (5 bases). The CDR3 is 14 amino acids. V shed 4 bases and J shed 8 bases, with 14 bases lying between them. Germline V gene lookup returns CDR1 SGHTA and CDR2 FQGTGA. The CDR3 sequence is CASSSGGGGEKLFF. Here the CDR3 DNA reads TGTGCCAGCAGCTCCGGGGGGGGTGGGGAAAAACTGTTTTTT.

This clone was recorded a few times. This chain joins TRBV15 and TRBJ2-7; TRBD1 aligns across 8 bases. The CDR3 totals 15 residues. J gave up 0 bases and V 1 base, and 2 bases lay outside the gene matches. Germline V CDR1 and CDR2: LNHNV, YYDKDF (reference sequence). The CDR3 DNA sequence: TGTGCCACCAGCAGAGGAGGACAGGGCTCCTACGAGCAGTACTTC. Encoded protein: CATSRGGQGSYEQYF. The entire variable domain, with the rest obtained from reference TRBV15 and TRBJ2-7, is as follows: DAMVIQNPRYQVTQFGKPVTLSCSQTLNHNVMYWYQQKSSQAPKLLFHYYDKDFNNEADTPDNFQSRRPNTSFCFLDIRSPGLGDTAMYLCATSRGGQGSYEQYFGPGTRLTVT.

This clone came up once. The CDR3: CASSWGITYNEQFF. In DNA form, the CDR3 reads TGTGCCAGCAGTTGGGGCATAACCTACAATGAGCAGTTCTTC. V gene TRBV6-5 combines with J gene TRBJ2-1; tentative D call: TRBD1 (5 bases). The germline V gene encodes CDR1 MNHEY and CDR2 SVGAGI. With 4 bases removed from V and 2 bases from J, the gap between germline ends came to 9 bases. This CDR3 comprises 14 residues.

J is TRBJ2-7 and V is TRBV18; the match to TRBD1 covers 10 bases. CDR3 size: 17 residues. The V gene's germline CDR1 is KGHSH and CDR2 LQKENI. Losses at the gene ends were 3 bases for V and 2 bases for J; bases not matched to a gene: 10. The chain's CDR3 is CASSPRTGTGDPYEQYF. The CDR3 coding sequence is TGTGCCAGCTCACCGAGAACCGGGACAGGGGACCCCTACGAGCAGTACTTC.

The chain recombines TRBV7-3 with TRBJ1-1; D gene ambiguous. The length of the CDR3 is 15 residues. V lost 5 bases and J lost 6, with 19 bases in between. CDR1 SGHTA and CDR2 FQGTGA come from the germline V gene. CDR3 in DNA: TGTGCCAGCAGCCCCGCGGGTCCCGCCGCCTCTGAAGCTTTCTTT. This sequence encodes CASSPAGPAASEAFF.

The chain recombines TRBV29-1 with TRBJ2-3; 9 nucleotides agree with TRBD2. CDR1 is SQVTM and CDR2 is ANQGSEA in the germline V gene. The trim removed 4 bases at V and 4 bases at J, leaving 3 bases unmatched. This CDR3 is 13 amino acids long. Written as DNA, the CDR3 is TGCAGCGTTGGAGGGACTAGCTCAGATACGCAGTATTTT. It codes for CSVGGTSSDTQYF.

This clone was detected a few times. This chain joins TRBV5-4 and TRBJ1-1; a possible D gene is TRBD1 (5 bases). Germline V lookup: CDR1 SGHNT, CDR2 YYREEE (reference sequence). The V end lost 3 bases, the J end lost 5 bases, and 8 bases lay between the germline ends. The CDR3 consists of 12 residues. CDR3 loop: CASSSRETEAFF. CDR3 nucleotides: TGTGCCAGCAGCTCCAGGGAAACTGAAGCTTTCTTT.

The chain links TRBV11-3 to TRBJ2-1; a possible D gene is TRBD1 (5 bases). The CDR3 extends over 12 amino acids. V lost 5 bases and J 9 bases, leaving 11 bases between the germline ends. From germline, CDR1 is SGHNT and CDR2 YENEEA. The DNA of the CDR3 is TGTGCCAGCAGCGGCAGGGATGGTGAGCAGTTCTTC. Translating gives CASSGRDGEQFF.

For the CDR3, the DNA is TGTGCCAGCATCACCCGGGGGGGCAGGCACCGGGCAGATACGCAGTATTTT. Translation: CASITRGGRHRADTQYF. This rearrangement joins TRBV28 to TRBJ2-3, with TRBD2 identical over 8 bases. Unmatched junction bases numbered 16, after V lost 7 bases and J lost 4 bases. The CDR3 has 17 amino acids. Germline V CDR1 and CDR2: MDHEN, SYDVKM.

Comments on this clone: The junction shows a germline mismatch at one end, possibly a read error. CDR3 protein: CASSLEEGAGELFF. The CDR3 DNA follows: TGTGCTAGCAGCTTAGAGGAGGGCGCCGGGGAGCTGTTTTTT. V usage is TRBV7-7 and J usage is TRBJ2-2; a possible D gene is TRBD2 (6 bases). Germline lookup yields CDR1 SSHAT and CDR2 FNYEAQ (reference sequence). The CDR3 extends over 14 amino acids. Complete variable domain (other parts from reference TRBV7-7 and TRBJ2-2): GAGVSQSPRYKVTKRGQDVTLRCDPISSHATLYWYQQALGQGPEFLTYFNYEAQPDKSGLPSDRFSAERPEGSISTLTIQRTEQRDSAMYRCASSLEEGAGELFFGEGSRLTVL.

The chain joins TRBV9 to TRBJ1-1; D ambiguous. The germline V gene has CDR1 SGDLS and CDR2 YYNGEE. The CDR3 is 15 amino acids. The V and J ends lost 4 bases and 3 bases respectively, with 16 bases between them. In nucleotides, the CDR3 is TGTGCCAGCAGCCCTGACACTTCTACGGACACTGAAGCTTTCTTT. Its protein product is CASSPDTSTDTEAFF.

The chain combines TRBV10-3 with TRBJ1-5; D is unresolved. Trimming pared 7 bases from V and 2 bases from J, leaving 12 bases between. Germline CDR1 ENHRY, CDR2 SYGVKD. The CDR3 spans 14 residues. The CDR3 region has the DNA TGTGCCATCAAGGCGGGCACCGGCAATCAGCCCCAGCATTTT. It yields the protein CAIKAGTGNQPQHF.

V is TRBV5-1 and J is TRBJ2-7; 9 bases line up with TRBD1. V lost 6 bases, J lost 2 bases, and 12 bases stayed unmatched. CDR1 is SGHRS, CDR2 YFSETQ, per germline. The length of the CDR3 is 16 residues. This CDR3 reads CASNPTGQGTPYEQYF. For the CDR3, the DNA is TGCGCCAGCAACCCGACTGGACAGGGGACTCCCTACGAGCAGTACTTC. The full variable domain, rest sourced from reference TRBV5-1 and TRBJ2-7, is KAGVTQTPRYLIKTRGQQVTLSCSPISGHRSVSWYQQTPGQGLQFLFEYFSETQRNKGNFPGRFSGRQFSNSRSEMNVSTLELGDSALYLCASNPTGQGTPYEQYFGPGTRLTVT.

Here the CDR3 reads CAWSVRRLAGDVEQFF. The CDR3 nucleotides read TGTGCCTGGAGTGTAAGACGACTAGCGGGGGATGTTGAGCAGTTCTTC. V gene TRBV30 combines with J gene TRBJ2-1, with 12 nucleotides matching TRBD2. CDR1 and CDR2 (germline): GTSNPN, SVGIG (reference sequence). Unmatched junction bases numbered 9, after V lost 0 bases and J lost 9 bases. The length of the CDR3 is 16 residues.

The chain recombines TRBV28 with TRBJ1-6; possible D gene TRBD1, 5 bases. This CDR3 has 17 amino acids. The germline V gene encodes CDR1 MDHEN and CDR2 SYDVKM. Deletions cut 6 bases from V and 6 bases from J, with 21 bases between. CDR3 residues: CASSLEGTIGSNSPLHF. In nucleotides, the CDR3 is TGTGCCAGCAGCCTCGAAGGGACTATAGGGAGTAATTCACCCCTCCACTTT.

The chain recombines TRBV9 with TRBJ2-2; 9 bases map to TRBD2. The CDR3 is 17 amino acids. Germline V gives CDR1 SGDLS, CDR2 YYNGEE. The trim removed 4 bases at V and 3 bases at J, leaving 10 bases unmatched. The CDR3 sequence is CASSPSAGGLDTGELFF. Written as DNA, the CDR3 is TGTGCCAGCAGCCCCTCCGCGGGGGGGCTCGACACCGGGGAGCTGTTTTTT.

The chain combines TRBV19 with TRBJ1-6, with D hard to call. The CDR3 is 15 residues long. With 8 bases removed from V and 0 bases from J, the gap between germline ends came to 11 bases. The V gene's germline CDR1 is LNHDA and CDR2 SQIVND (reference sequence). The DNA for the CDR3 is TGTGCCAGTGATTCGGGGTACTCCTATAATTCACCCCTCCACTTT. Residues: CASDSGYSYNSPLHF.

The chain couples TRBV4-2 to TRBJ2-5; 13 bases agree with TRBD2. Germline lookup yields CDR1 LGHNA and CDR2 YNFKEQ. CDR3 size: 16 residues. Trimming at V came to 1 base and at J to 2 bases, leaving 1 base not matched to a gene. The CDR3 sequence: CASSQAGLAGQETQYF. The CDR3 coding sequence is TGTGCCAGCAGCCAAGCGGGACTAGCGGGACAAGAGACCCAGTACTTC.

V gene TRBV7-9 combines with J gene TRBJ2-2; D unclear. Germline lookup yields CDR1 SEHNR and CDR2 FQNEAQ (reference sequence). V lost 6 bases, J lost 1 base, and 12 bases lay in between. The CDR3 runs to 15 residues. This chain's CDR3 is CASRPGLGNTGELFF. As DNA, the CDR3 is TGTGCCAGCAGACCAGGTCTGGGGAACACCGGGGAGCTGTTTTTT.

The rearrangement links TRBV7-3 to TRBJ1-1; D unresolved. This CDR3 contains 14 residues. Trimming pared 3 bases from V and 0 bases from J, leaving 8 bases between. Germline V CDR1 and CDR2: SGHTA, FQGTGA. The CDR3 bases are TGTGCCAGCAGCTTTTCGCAGGTGAACACTGAAGCTTTCTTT. It encodes CASSFSQVNTEAFF.

The rearrangement links TRBV6-5 to TRBJ1-6, with D possibly TRBD1 on 6 matching bases. Trimming stripped 4 bases from V and 9 bases from J, with 13 bases between. Germline CDR1 is MNHEY and CDR2 is SVGAGI. The CDR3 totals 14 residues. The CDR3 DNA reads as TGTGCCAGCAGTTCACGGGTAGGGGGTTCACCCCTCCACTTT. Its protein is CASSSRVGGSPLHF.

V gene TRBV11-2 combines with J gene TRBJ1-2; D not certain. The V end lost 3 bases, the J end lost 9 bases, and 17 bases lay between the germline ends. Germline V gene sequence: CDR1 SGHAT, CDR2 FQNNGV. The CDR3 has 14 residues. This chain's CDR3 is CASSLNSGPMSYTF. Written as DNA, the CDR3 is TGTGCCAGCAGCTTGAATTCTGGCCCAATGAGCTACACCTTC.

The chain combines TRBV7-9 with TRBJ2-3; 11 bases line up with TRBD2. V lost 2 bases and J lost 6; bases outside the gene matches: 10. CDR3 length equals 17 residues. In germline, CDR1 is SEHNR, CDR2 FQNEAQ (reference sequence). DNA for the CDR3: TGTGCCAGCAGCTTAAACCCCGGGACTAGCGGAGTGGATACGCAGTATTTT. Residues: CASSLNPGTSGVDTQYF. Complete variable domain (other parts from reference TRBV7-9 and TRBJ2-3): DTGVSQNPRHKITKRGQNVTFRCDPISEHNRLYWYRQTLGQGPEFLTYFQNEAQLEKSRLLSDRFSAERPKGSFSTLEIQRTEQGDSAMYLCASSLNPGTSGVDTQYFGPGTRLTVL.